This entry lists 27 T cell receptor beta chains sequenced from one sample in a study of human T cells and chemical hapten exposure. Time point of the sample: patch test 2, 6 weeks after DPC sensitization. Treatment: therapeutic diphenylcyclopropenone sensitization with weekly scalp DPC. TCRdb redid the calling of the RACE reads with MiXCR, one entry per CDR3 protein. In the table there are under 100,000 distinct CDR3 sequences, roughly a tenth of which are singletons. Sequenced material: whole blood, taken in connection with sensitization to the hapten diphenylcyclopropenone (DPC). The receptors come from a woman aged 25 to 45 with alopecia areata. Some clones in this sample may be carry-over from other donors' samples.

This clonotype was seen ten or more times. CDR3: CASSYSVLAGADTQYF. The CDR3 DNA follows: TGTGCCAGCAGTTACTCCGTTCTAGCGGGGGCGGATACGCAGTATTTT. This chain connects TRBV6-2 or TRBV6-3 to TRBJ2-3, with 10 nucleotides matching TRBD2. V shed 0 bases, J shed 6 bases, and the junction held 6 bases outside the gene matches. The CDR3 totals 16 residues. Germline-derived CDR1 and CDR2 are MNHEY and SVGEGT.

This clonotype came up many times. The chain's CDR3 is CASSTGQGWIYEQYF. For the CDR3, the DNA is TGTGCCAGCAGCACTGGACAGGGTTGGATCTACGAGCAGTACTTC. The gene calls are TRBV5-7 and TRBJ2-7, with 8 bases aligning to TRBD1. TRBV5-7 is noted as an ORF with a role that remains uncertain. Trimming cost V 4 bases and J 3 bases; bases outside gene matches: 9. This CDR3 comprises 15 residues.

Ten or more counts support this clonotype. The J gene is TRBJ2-3, the V gene TRBV7-2; D ambiguous. The V and J ends lost 0 bases and 6 bases respectively, with 10 bases between them. The CDR3 is made up of 14 amino acids. Germline CDR1 SGHTA, CDR2 FQGNSA. CDR3 DNA: TGTGCCAGCAGCTTAGCGCGCGTCGGGGATACGCAGTATTTT. Translating gives CASSLARVGDTQYF.

Comment on this clonotype: The junction differs from germline at one of its ends, possibly a read error. The chain is built from TRBV28 and TRBJ1-4, with D tentatively TRBD1 (6 bases). CDR1 and CDR2 from the germline V gene are MDHEN and SYDVKM. This CDR3 is built from 14 residues. As DNA, the CDR3 is TGTGCCAGCAGTTCCTACAGGGAGAATGAAAAACTGTATTTT. Translating gives CASSSYRENEKLYF.

In its sample, this clonotype was seen many times. The gene calls are TRBV20-1 and TRBJ2-2; 7 bases are shared with TRBD2. Germline V CDR1 and CDR2: DFQATT, SNEGSKA (reference sequence). The CDR3 is 15 amino acids. Unmatched junction bases numbered 9, after V lost 3 bases and J lost 5 bases. The CDR3 reads CSASRETSRTGELFF. The CDR3 DNA reads TGCAGTGCTAGTCGAGAGACTAGCAGAACCGGGGAGCTGTTTTTT.

At least ten counts were recorded for this clonotype. The chain carries TRBV5-6 and TRBJ2-3; TRBD2 aligns across 8 bases. Germline CDR1 SGHDT, CDR2 YYEEEE. Trimming removed 4 bases from V and 3 bases from J; junction bases left unmatched: 10. This CDR3 spans 16 amino acids. The CDR3 nucleotides are TGTGCCAGCAGCGTAAGGGGACTAGGGGAAACAGATACGCAGTATTTT. It yields the protein CASSVRGLGETDTQYF.

V and J are TRBV12-5 and TRBJ2-7, with D perhaps given as TRBD1 or TRBD2 (5 bases each). Trimming left V 4 bases short and J 1 base short, with 11 bases between. The CDR3 length is 14 residues. Germline V gene lookup returns CDR1 LGHNT and CDR2 FRNRAP. Here the CDR3 reads CASGSPGRSYEQYF. The DNA of the CDR3 is TGTGCTAGTGGTTCGCCGGGACGATCCTACGAGCAGTACTTC. The variable domain in full, with the rest retrieved from reference TRBV12-5 and TRBJ2-7, is DARVTQTPRHKVTEMGQEVTMRCQPILGHNTVFWYRQTMMQGLELLAYFRNRAPLDDSGMPKDRFSAEMPDATLATLKIQPSEPRDSAVYFCASGSPGRSYEQYFGPGTRLTVT.

The sample holds many counts of this clonotype. The chain links TRBV10-3 to TRBJ2-1; D possibly uses TRBD1 or TRBD2 (5 bases each). CDR1 is ENHRY and CDR2 is SYGVKD in the germline V gene. V dropped 2 bases and J dropped 9 bases, with 20 bases sitting between them. The length of the CDR3 is 16 residues. The CDR3: CAISEGAEPLRGEQFF. In DNA, the CDR3 is TGTGCCATCAGTGAGGGGGCCGAACCCCTCCGGGGTGAGCAGTTCTTC.

CDR3: CSARVTPTLPGANVLTF. CDR3 DNA: TGCAGTGCTAGAGTCACCCCTACCTTGCCTGGGGCCAACGTCCTGACTTTC. The chain is built from TRBV20-1 and TRBJ2-6, with D uncertain. V lost 1 base and J lost 2, with 15 bases in between. The CDR3 runs 17 residues. CDR1 DFQATT and CDR2 SNEGSKA come from the germline V gene (reference sequence).

This clonotype was counted a few times. V and J are TRBV27 and TRBJ2-1, with D possibly TRBD1 on 6 matching bases. This CDR3 contains 16 residues. The germline gives CDR1 MNHEY, CDR2 SMNVEV (reference sequence). V lost 8 bases, J lost 7 bases, and 24 bases lay in between. The chain's CDR3 is CASAQGHGKARNEQFF. CDR3 nucleotide sequence: TGTGCCAGCGCGCAGGGGCACGGTAAAGCAAGGAATGAGCAGTTCTTC.

This clonotype has a count of ten or more. This chain links TRBV28 with TRBJ1-4; D gene uncertain. The CDR3 length is 16 residues. V dropped 6 bases and J dropped 0 bases, with 14 bases sitting between them. The germline gives CDR1 MDHEN, CDR2 SYDVKM. CDR3 region: CASSPPGFATNEKLFF. The CDR3 bases are TGTGCCAGCAGCCCCCCAGGTTTCGCAACTAATGAAAAACTGTTTTTT.

This clonotype was detected many times. The chain joins TRBV28 to TRBJ1-3; D call uncertain. The CDR3 has 15 residues. CDR1 and CDR2 (germline): MDHEN, SYDVKM. Trimming removed 4 bases from V and 0 bases from J, with 10 bases in between. DNA of the CDR3: TGTGCCAGCAGTTCTGCAGGCACCTCTGGAAACACCATATATTTT. Its protein product is CASSSAGTSGNTIYF.

This clonotype came up many times. The rearrangement joins TRBV11-2 to TRBJ2-2, with D possibly matching TRBD1 (5 bases). The V gene lost 3 bases and the J gene lost 7 bases, with 12 bases spanning the gap. The CDR3 contains 14 residues. Germline loops: CDR1 SGHAT, CDR2 FQNNGV. CDR3 nucleotides: TGTGCCAGCAGCTTGTTTCAGGGTGGCGGGGAGCTGTTTTTT. This sequence encodes CASSLFQGGGELFF.

This clonotype was seen repeatedly, ten times or more. V usage is TRBV5-1 and J usage is TRBJ2-4, with D unresolved. CDR1 is SGHRS and CDR2 is YFSETQ in the germline V gene. The CDR3 totals 11 residues. Trimming shortened V by 0 bases and J by 6 bases, and 1 base separated the two germline ends. CDR3 in amino acids: CASSLGNIQYF. Here the CDR3 DNA reads TGCGCCAGCAGCTTGGGAAACATTCAGTACTTC.

The rearrangement links TRBV28 to TRBJ1-1; D is unresolved. Trimming took 6 bases from V and 0 from J, leaving 14 bases between them. Germline V gene sequence: CDR1 MDHEN, CDR2 SYDVKM. CDR3 length: 15 amino acids. Written as DNA, the CDR3 is TGTGCCAGCAGGATCATAGGACGGCTGAACACTGAAGCTTTCTTT. Protein sequence: CASRIIGRLNTEAFF.

This clonotype was picked up many times. The gene calls are TRBV29-1 and TRBJ2-1; D is perhaps TRBD1 (5 bases). This CDR3 comprises 13 residues. V dropped 3 bases and J dropped 8 bases, with 14 bases sitting between them. CDR1 is SQVTM and CDR2 is ANQGSEA in the germline V gene. CDR3 sequence (DNA): TGCAGCGTTGAGACTGGCAGGGTCGATGAGCAGTTCTTC. Encoded protein: CSVETGRVDEQFF.

This clonotype was detected only a few times. V gene TRBV6-2 or TRBV6-3 combines with J gene TRBJ2-7; D tentatively reads TRBD1 or TRBD2 (5 bases each). This CDR3 is 13 amino acids long. The germline gives CDR1 MNHEY, CDR2 SVGEGT. The ends were cut back, 8 bases at V and 9 bases at J, with 20 bases in the middle. CDR3 in amino acids: CASGRDVSTLQYF. CDR3 DNA sequence: TGTGCCAGCGGCCGGGACGTTTCCACGTTGCAGTACTTC.

This clonotype came up many times. The V gene is TRBV21-1, the J gene TRBJ2-3; the DNA was not used to check the table's D call, TRBD1. TRBV21-1 is assigned pseudogene status. This CDR3 is built from 16 residues. The CDR3 nucleotides read TGTGCCAGCAGCAAAATGATAGCCCCCCACACAGATACGCAGTATTTT. Protein sequence: CASSKMIAPHTDTQYF.

CDR3: CASRRQGSYEQYF. CDR3 nucleotide sequence: TGTGCCAGCAGGCGACAGGGGAGCTACGAGCAGTACTTC. V is TRBV6-2 or TRBV6-3 and J is TRBJ2-7, with 8 bases identical to TRBD1. This CDR3 contains 13 residues. Trimming at V came to 6 bases and at J to 3 bases, leaving 4 bases not matched to a gene. The germline V gene encodes CDR1 MNHEY and CDR2 SVGEGT.

The chain has TRBV3-1 and TRBJ2-4; possible D gene TRBD1, 5 bases. CDR3 length: 12 residues. Germline V gene sequence: CDR1 LGHDT, CDR2 YNNKEL (reference sequence). Trimming removed 6 bases from V and 10 bases from J, with 13 bases in between. CDR3 coding DNA: TGTGCCAGCAGTGACCAGGGCCCTATTCAGTACTTC. Its protein is CASSDQGPIQYF. Using reference TRBV3-1 and TRBJ2-4 for the parts outside the CDR3, the full variable domain is DTAVSQTPKYLVTQMGNDKSIKCEQNLGHDTMYWYKQDSKKFLKIMFSYNNKELIINETVPNRFSPKSPDKAHLNLHINSLELGDSAVYFCASSDQGPIQYFGAGTRLSVL.

Many counts were recorded for this clonotype. This chain connects TRBV6-5 to TRBJ1-6; possibly TRBD1 for D (5 bases). CDR1 MNHEY and CDR2 SVGAGI come from the germline V gene. The CDR3 totals 16 residues. V lost 2 bases and J 7 bases, leaving 15 bases between the germline ends. This CDR3 reads CASSYMDTLGNSPLHF. For the CDR3, the DNA is TGTGCCAGCAGTTACATGGACACCCTGGGCAATTCACCCCTCCACTTT.

This clonotype was counted a few times. The rearrangement links TRBV28 to TRBJ2-7; possibly TRBD2 for D (6 bases). In germline, CDR1 is MDHEN, CDR2 SYDVKM. There are 15 residues in the CDR3. The V gene lost 6 bases and the J gene lost 2 bases, with 17 bases spanning the gap. CDR3 in amino acids: CASRWGSGTPYEQYF. The CDR3 nucleotides are TGTGCCAGCAGGTGGGGGTCAGGGACTCCCTACGAGCAGTACTTC.

This clonotype was seen at least ten times. V and J are TRBV20-1 and TRBJ1-5; D gene unclear. CDR1 is DFQATT, CDR2 SNEGSKA, per germline (reference sequence). The CDR3 is 13 amino acids. Trimming removed 6 bases from V and 5 bases from J, with 14 bases in between. CDR3 sequence reads: CSAQREGDQPQHF. The CDR3 DNA follows: TGCAGTGCCCAAAGGGAGGGTGATCAGCCCCAGCATTTT.

This clonotype was detected ten times or more. This chain links TRBV29-1 with TRBJ2-5; D unresolved. Trimming removed 3 bases from V and 6 bases from J, with 11 bases in between. The CDR3 contains 12 residues. Germline V gives CDR1 SQVTM, CDR2 ANQGSEA. CDR3 loop: CSVEGWRQTQYF. CDR3 DNA sequence: TGCAGCGTTGAGGGTTGGCGGCAGACCCAGTACTTC.

This CDR3 reads CSEQTGAGGYTF. The CDR3 region has the DNA TGCAGCGAACAGACAGGGGCCGGGGGCTACACCTTC. The gene calls are TRBV29-1 and TRBJ1-2; 8 bases are shared with TRBD1. CDR1 is SQVTM and CDR2 is ANQGSEA in the germline V gene. V lost 7 bases, J lost 8 bases, and 9 bases stayed unmatched. The CDR3 runs 12 residues.

Many counts were recorded for this clonotype. The J gene is TRBJ2-3, the V gene TRBV5-1; perhaps TRBD2 as D (5 bases). Germline V CDR1 and CDR2: SGHRS, YFSETQ. The length of the CDR3 is 15 residues. The ends were cut back, 1 base at V and 4 bases at J, with 13 bases in the middle. The CDR3 region has the DNA TGCGCCAGCAGCTTGTGGGCCGGGAACCCAGATACGCAGTATTTT. It encodes CASSLWAGNPDTQYF.

The chain joins TRBV7-8 to TRBJ2-1; D is unclear. Trimming took 4 bases from V and 0 from J, leaving 10 bases between them. Looked up from germline, CDR1 is SGHVS and CDR2 is FQNEAQ. The CDR3 spans 15 residues. The CDR3 bases are TGTGCCAGCAGCTCGCGCATGAGCTCCTACAATGAGCAGTTCTTC. Encoded protein: CASSSRMSSYNEQFF.